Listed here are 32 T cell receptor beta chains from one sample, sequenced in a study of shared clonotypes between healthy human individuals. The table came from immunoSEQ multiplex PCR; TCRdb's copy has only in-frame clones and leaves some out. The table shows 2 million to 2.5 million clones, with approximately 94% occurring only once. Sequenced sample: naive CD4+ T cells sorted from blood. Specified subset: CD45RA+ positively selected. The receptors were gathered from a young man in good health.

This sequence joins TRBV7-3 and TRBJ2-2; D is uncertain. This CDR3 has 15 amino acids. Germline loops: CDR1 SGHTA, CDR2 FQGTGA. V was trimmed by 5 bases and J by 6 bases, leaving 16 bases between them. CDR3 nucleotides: TGTGCCAGCAGCCGCAATCCAGCCTTGGCCGGGGAGCTGTTTTTT. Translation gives CASSRNPALAGELFF.

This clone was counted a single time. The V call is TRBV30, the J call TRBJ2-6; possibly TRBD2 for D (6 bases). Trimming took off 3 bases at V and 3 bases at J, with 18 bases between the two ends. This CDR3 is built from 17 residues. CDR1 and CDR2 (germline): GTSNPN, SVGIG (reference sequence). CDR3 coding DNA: TGTGCCTGGAGCTGGACCGCCGGAGCGGGTGGGGCCAACGTCCTGACTTTC. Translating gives CAWSWTAGAGGANVLTF.

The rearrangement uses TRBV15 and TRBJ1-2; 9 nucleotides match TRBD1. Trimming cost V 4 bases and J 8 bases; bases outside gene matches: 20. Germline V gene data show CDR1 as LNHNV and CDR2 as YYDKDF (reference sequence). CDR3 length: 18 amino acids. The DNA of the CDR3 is TGTGCCACCAGCAAGGAAGGGTCCTTGGGACAGGGTATTTTCGGCTACACCTTC. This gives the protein CATSKEGSLGQGIFGYTF.

The CDR3 DNA reads as TGTGCCATCAGTGAGTTTAAAGAGACCCAGTACTTC. Its protein is CAISEFKETQYF. V and J are TRBV10-3 and TRBJ2-5; no firm D call. V dropped 1 base and J dropped 3 bases, with 3 bases sitting between them. This CDR3 spans 12 amino acids. CDR1 and CDR2 (germline): ENHRY, SYGVKD.

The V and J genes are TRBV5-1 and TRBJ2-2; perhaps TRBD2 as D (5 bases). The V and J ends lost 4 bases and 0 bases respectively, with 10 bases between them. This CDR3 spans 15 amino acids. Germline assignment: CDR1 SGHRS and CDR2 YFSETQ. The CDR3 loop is CASSLGAANTGELFF. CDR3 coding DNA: TGCGCCAGCAGCCTGGGAGCGGCGAACACCGGGGAGCTGTTTTTT.

Here the CDR3 DNA reads TGTGCAATCTATTTTTATTCTCCCTACGAGCAGTACTTC. Residues: CAIYFYSPYEQYF. V usage is TRBV12-2 and J usage is TRBJ2-7; the D call of TRBD2 is as the table states it, not checked on the DNA. TRBV12-2 is marked as a pseudogene. The CDR3 is 13 residues long.

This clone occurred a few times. The CDR3 DNA follows: TGTGCCAGCAGCCCCACGGGACTGCCCTACGAGCAGTACTTC. It specifies CASSPTGLPYEQYF. The V gene is TRBV9, the J gene TRBJ2-7; tentatively, D is TRBD2 (6 bases). Germline V lookup: CDR1 SGDLS, CDR2 YYNGEE. This CDR3 spans 14 amino acids. Between the trimmed V and J ends, which lost 4 bases and 2 bases, there was a span of 13 bases.

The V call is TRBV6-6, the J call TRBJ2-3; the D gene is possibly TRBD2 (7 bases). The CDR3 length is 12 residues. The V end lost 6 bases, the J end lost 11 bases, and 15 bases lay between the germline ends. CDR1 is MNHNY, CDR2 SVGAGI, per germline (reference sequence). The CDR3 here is CASSIRGGGQYF. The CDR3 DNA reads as TGTGCCAGCAGCATTAGGGGGGGAGGGCAGTATTTT.

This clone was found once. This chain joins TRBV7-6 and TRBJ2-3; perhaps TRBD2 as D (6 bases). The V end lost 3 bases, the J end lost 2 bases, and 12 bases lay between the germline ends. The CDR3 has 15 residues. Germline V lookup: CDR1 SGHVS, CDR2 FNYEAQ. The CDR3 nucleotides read TGTGCCAGCAGCTTCAGCGGGCTACTCACAGATACGCAGTATTTT. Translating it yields CASSFSGLLTDTQYF.

The CDR3 reads CASGSGGRYSNQPQHF. The CDR3 DNA reads as TGTGCCAGCGGGTCTGGGGGGAGGTATAGCAATCAGCCCCAGCATTTT. The chain links TRBV2 to TRBJ1-5, with D possibly TRBD1 on 5 matching bases. The V end was cut by 8 bases, the J end by 0 bases, with 17 bases between. CDR3 length equals 16 residues. Germline V gives CDR1 SNHLY, CDR2 FYNNEI.

In DNA, the CDR3 is TGTGCCAGCAGCTTGGCAGGGGTTGATAATTCACCCCTCCACTTT. Translating gives CASSLAGVDNSPLHF. This chain joins TRBV5-5 and TRBJ1-6, with D tentatively TRBD1 (6 bases). Deletions cut 0 bases from V and 5 bases from J, with 9 bases between. From germline, CDR1 is SGHKS and CDR2 YYEKEE (reference sequence). The CDR3 sequence is 15 residues long.

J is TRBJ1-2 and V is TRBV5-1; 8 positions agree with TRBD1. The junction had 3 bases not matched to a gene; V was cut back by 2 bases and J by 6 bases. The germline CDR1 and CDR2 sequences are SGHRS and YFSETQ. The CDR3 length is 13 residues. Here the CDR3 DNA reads TGCGCCAGCAGCTTCGGACAGGGCAATGGCTACACCTTC. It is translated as CASSFGQGNGYTF.

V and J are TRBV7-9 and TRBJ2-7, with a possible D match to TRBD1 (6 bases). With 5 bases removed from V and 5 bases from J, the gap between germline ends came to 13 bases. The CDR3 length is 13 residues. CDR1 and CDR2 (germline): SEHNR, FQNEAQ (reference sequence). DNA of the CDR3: TGTGCCAGCAGCCTAGGGGGTTTCAACGAGCAGTACTTC. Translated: CASSLGGFNEQYF.

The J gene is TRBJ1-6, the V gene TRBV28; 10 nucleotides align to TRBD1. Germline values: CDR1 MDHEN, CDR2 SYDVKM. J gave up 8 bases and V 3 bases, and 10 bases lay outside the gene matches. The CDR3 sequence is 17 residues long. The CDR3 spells CASSFFRGQGGDSPLHF. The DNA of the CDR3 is TGTGCCAGCAGTTTTTTCCGTGGACAGGGGGGGGATTCACCCCTCCACTTT.

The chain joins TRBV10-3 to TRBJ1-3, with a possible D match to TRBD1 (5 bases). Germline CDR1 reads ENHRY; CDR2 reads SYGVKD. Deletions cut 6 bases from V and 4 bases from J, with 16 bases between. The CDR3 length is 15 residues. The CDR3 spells CAISDGDGRGNTIYF. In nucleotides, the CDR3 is TGTGCCATCAGCGACGGGGACGGGCGCGGAAACACCATATATTTT.

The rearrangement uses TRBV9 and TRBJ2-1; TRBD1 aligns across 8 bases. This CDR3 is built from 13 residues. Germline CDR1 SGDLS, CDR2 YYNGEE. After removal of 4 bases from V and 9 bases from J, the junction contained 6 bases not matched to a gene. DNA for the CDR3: TGTGCCAGCAGCCCACAGGGGGTTGCTGAGCAGTTCTTC. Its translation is CASSPQGVAEQFF.

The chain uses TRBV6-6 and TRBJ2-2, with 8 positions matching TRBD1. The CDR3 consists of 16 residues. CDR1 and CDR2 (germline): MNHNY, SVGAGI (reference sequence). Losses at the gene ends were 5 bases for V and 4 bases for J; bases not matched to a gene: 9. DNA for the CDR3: TGTGCCAGCAGTGCCTTGGGACAGGTGGGCACCGGGGAGCTGTTTTTT. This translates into CASSALGQVGTGELFF.

CDR3 region: CASTRARQQETQYF. In DNA, the CDR3 is TGTGCCAGCACCCGAGCCCGACAGCAAGAGACCCAGTACTTC. The chain combines TRBV5-4 with TRBJ2-5; a weak D match, TRBD1 (5 bases). This CDR3 comprises 14 residues. From germline, CDR1 is SGHNT and CDR2 YYREEE (reference sequence). Trimming took off 6 bases at V and 2 bases at J, with 14 bases between the two ends. The entire variable domain, with the rest obtained from reference TRBV5-4 and TRBJ2-5, is as follows: ETGVTQSPTHLIKTRGQQVTLRCSSQSGHNTVSWYQQALGQGPQFIFQYYREEENGRGNFPPRFSGLQFPNYSSELNVNALELDDSALYLCASTRARQQETQYFGPGTRLLVL.

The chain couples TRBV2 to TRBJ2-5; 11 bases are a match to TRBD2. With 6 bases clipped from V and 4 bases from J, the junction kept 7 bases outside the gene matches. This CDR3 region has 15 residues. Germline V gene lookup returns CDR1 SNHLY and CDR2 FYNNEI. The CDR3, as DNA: TGTGCCAGCAGAAGGGATAGCGGGGGGGCAGAGACCCAGTACTTC. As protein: CASRRDSGGAETQYF.

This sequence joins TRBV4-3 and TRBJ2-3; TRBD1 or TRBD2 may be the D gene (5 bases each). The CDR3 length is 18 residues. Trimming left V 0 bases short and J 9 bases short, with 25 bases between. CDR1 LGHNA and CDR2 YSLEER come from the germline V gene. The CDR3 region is CASSQDHFGDQGFRTQYF. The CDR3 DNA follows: TGCGCCAGCAGCCAAGACCACTTCGGGGATCAGGGATTCCGCACGCAGTATTTT.

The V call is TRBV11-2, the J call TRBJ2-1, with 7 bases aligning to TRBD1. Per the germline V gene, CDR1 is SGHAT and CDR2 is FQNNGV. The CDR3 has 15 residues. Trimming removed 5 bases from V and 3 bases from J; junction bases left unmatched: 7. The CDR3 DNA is TGTGCCAGCAGCACGGGGACAGTGGTCTACAATGAGCAGTTCTTC. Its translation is CASSTGTVVYNEQFF.

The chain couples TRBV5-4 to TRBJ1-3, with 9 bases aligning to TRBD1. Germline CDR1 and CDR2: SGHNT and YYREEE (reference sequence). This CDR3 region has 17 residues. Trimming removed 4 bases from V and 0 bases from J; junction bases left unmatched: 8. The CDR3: CASSQGQGVFSGNTIYF. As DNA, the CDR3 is TGTGCCAGCAGCCAGGGACAGGGTGTTTTCTCTGGAAACACCATATATTTT.

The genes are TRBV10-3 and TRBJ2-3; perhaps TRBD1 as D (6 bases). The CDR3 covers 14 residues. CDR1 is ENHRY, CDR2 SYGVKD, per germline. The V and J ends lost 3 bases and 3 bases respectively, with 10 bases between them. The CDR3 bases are TGTGCCATCAGTGACCCTACAGGGACAGATACGCAGTATTTT. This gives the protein CAISDPTGTDTQYF.

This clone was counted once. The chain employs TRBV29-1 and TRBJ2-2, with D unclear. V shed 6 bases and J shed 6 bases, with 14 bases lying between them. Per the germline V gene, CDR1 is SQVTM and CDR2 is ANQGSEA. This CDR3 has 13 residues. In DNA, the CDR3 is TGCAGCGTCGCCCGCGGCCGGGCCGGGGAGCTGTTTTTT. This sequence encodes CSVARGRAGELFF.

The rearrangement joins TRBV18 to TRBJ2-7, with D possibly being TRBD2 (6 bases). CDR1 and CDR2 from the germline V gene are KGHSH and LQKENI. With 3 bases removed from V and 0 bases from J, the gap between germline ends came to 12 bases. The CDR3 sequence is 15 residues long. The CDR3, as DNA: TGTGCCAGCTCACCCGGAGGGACTCACTCCTACGAGCAGTACTTC. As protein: CASSPGGTHSYEQYF.

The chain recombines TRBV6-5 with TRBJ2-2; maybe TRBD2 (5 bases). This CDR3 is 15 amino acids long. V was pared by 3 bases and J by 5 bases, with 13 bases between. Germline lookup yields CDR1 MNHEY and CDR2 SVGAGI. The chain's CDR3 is CASSYSNTGTGELFF. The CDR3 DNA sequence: TGTGCCAGCAGTTATTCCAACACGGGGACCGGGGAGCTGTTTTTT.

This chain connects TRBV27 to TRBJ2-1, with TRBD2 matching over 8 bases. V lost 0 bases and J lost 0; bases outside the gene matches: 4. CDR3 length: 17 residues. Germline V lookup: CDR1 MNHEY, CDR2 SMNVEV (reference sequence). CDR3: CASSLSSGVSSYNEQFF. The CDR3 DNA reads TGTGCCAGCAGTTTATCTAGCGGGGTCAGCTCCTACAATGAGCAGTTCTTC.

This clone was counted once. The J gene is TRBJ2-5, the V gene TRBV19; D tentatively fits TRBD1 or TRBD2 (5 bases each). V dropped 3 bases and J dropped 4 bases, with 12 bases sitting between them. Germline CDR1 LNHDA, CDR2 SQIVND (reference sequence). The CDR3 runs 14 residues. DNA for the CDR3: TGTGCCAGTAGTATTAGGCAGGGAGCAGAGACCCAGTACTTC. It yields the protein CASSIRQGAETQYF.

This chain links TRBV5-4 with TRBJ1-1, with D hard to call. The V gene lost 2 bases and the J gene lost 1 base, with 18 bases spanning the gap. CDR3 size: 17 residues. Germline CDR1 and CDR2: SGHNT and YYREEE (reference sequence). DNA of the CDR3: TGTGCCAGCAGCTTATCGGTTCAGTCCTTTTCGAACACTGAAGCTTTCTTT. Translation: CASSLSVQSFSNTEAFF. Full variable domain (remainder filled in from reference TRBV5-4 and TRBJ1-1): ETGVTQSPTHLIKTRGQQVTLRCSSQSGHNTVSWYQQALGQGPQFIFQYYREEENGRGNFPPRFSGLQFPNYSSELNVNALELDDSALYLCASSLSVQSFSNTEAFFGQGTRLTVV.

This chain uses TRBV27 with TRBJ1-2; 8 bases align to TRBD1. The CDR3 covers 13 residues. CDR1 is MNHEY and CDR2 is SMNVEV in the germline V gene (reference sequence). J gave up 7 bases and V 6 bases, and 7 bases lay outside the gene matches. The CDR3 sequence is CASSPDRAGGYTF. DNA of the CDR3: TGTGCCAGCAGCCCGGACAGGGCCGGTGGCTACACCTTC.

The CDR3 region is CSVDHPGRPRGGELFF. The CDR3 DNA reads as TGCAGCGTTGACCATCCGGGACGGCCGAGGGGCGGGGAGCTGTTTTTT. J is TRBJ2-2 and V is TRBV29-1; tentatively, D is TRBD1 or TRBD2 (5 bases each). Germline CDR1 is SQVTM and CDR2 is ANQGSEA. This CDR3 spans 16 amino acids. V was cut by 3 bases and J by 7 bases, with 21 bases left in between.

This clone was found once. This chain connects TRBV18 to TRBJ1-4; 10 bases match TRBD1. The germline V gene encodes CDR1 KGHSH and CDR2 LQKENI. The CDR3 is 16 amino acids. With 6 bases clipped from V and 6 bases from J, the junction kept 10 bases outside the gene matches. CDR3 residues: CASSRFDRGLDEKLFF. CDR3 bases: TGTGCCAGCTCCCGATTCGACAGGGGGCTAGATGAAAAACTGTTTTTT.